This TCR beta chain was observed in a study of blood T cells in healthy people across ages. Notes on the study in general: As naive T cell percentage varied, TCR beta diversity correlated strongly with it.

CDR3 size: 15 residues. Trimming removed 1 base from V and 13 bases from J, with 23 bases in between. CDR1 is DFQATT and CDR2 is SNEGSKA in the germline V gene (reference sequence). Turning to this clonotype: Its antigen is undetermined.

It was with a sample-barcoded 5' primer and a J-beta primer mix that a second PCR of roughly 6 to 12 cycles was run. TCRdb re-called the 5' RACE reads through MiXCR, storing one row per CDR3 protein. The sample consists of some 1.5 million distinct CDR3 sequences, 28% of them appearing once. The sequenced material came from blood. The receptor's source is a woman aged 25 to 39 in good health. V gene TRBV20-1 combines with J gene TRBJ2-1; TRBD1 or TRBD2 may be the D gene (6 bases each). CDR3 bases: TGCAGTGCTAGAGTTGTGGGGGGCCTTCCGGAGACCCAGTTCTTC. As protein: CSARVVGGLPETQFF.